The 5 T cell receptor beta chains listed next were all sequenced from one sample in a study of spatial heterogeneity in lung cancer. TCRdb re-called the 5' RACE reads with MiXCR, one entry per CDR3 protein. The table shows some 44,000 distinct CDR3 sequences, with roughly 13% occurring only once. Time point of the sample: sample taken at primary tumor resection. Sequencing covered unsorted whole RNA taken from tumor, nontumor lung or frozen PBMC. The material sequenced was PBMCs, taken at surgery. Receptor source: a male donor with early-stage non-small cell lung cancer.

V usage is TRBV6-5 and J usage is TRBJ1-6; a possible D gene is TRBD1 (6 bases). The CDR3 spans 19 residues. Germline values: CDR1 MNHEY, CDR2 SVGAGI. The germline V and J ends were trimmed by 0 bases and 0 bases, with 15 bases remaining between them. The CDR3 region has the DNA TGTGCCAGCAGTTACTCGGCTCGGGGGGCGGGCTCCTATAATTCACCCCTCCACTTT. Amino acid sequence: CASSYSARGAGSYNSPLHF.

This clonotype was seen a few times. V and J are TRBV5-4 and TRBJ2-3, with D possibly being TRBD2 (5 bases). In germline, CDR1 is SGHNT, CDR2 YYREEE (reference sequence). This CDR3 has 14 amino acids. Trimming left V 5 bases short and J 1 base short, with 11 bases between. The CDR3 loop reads CASRAEFGTDTQYF. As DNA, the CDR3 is TGTGCCAGCAGAGCGGAGTTTGGCACAGATACGCAGTATTTT.

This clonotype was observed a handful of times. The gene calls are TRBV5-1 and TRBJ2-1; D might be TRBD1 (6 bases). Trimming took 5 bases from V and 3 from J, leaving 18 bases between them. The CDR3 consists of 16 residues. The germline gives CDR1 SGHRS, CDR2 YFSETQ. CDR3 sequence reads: CASRRTAQGDYNEQFF. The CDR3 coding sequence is TGCGCCAGCAGGAGGACAGCGCAGGGTGACTACAATGAGCAGTTCTTC.

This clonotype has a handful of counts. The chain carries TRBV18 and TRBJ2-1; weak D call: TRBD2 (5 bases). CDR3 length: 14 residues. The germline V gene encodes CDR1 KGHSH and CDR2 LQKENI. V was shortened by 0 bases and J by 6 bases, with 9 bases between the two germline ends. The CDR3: CASSPPETSNEQFF. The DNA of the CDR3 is TGTGCCAGCTCACCACCGGAAACTAGCAATGAGCAGTTCTTC.

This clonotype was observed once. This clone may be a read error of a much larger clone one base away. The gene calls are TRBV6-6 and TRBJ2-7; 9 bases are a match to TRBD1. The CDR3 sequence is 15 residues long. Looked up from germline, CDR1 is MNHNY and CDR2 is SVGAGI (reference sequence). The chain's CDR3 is CAGSPALGQGYEQYF. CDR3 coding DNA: TGTGCCGGCAGTCCAGCCCTGGGACAGGGATACGAGCAGTACTTC.